A selection of T cell receptor beta chains follows, all from one sample in a study of OX40 agonist ivuxolimab in advanced cancers. Using immunoSEQ multiplex PCR, the repertoire was profiled, and TCRdb retains in-frame clones only, with some absent. The sample gives roughly 35,000 clones, about 88% of which show up once; 2.4% is in the top ten. The sequences come from CD4+ or CD8+ T cells sorted from blood, collected in a trial of the OX40 agonist ivuxolimab. The source of these receptors is an adult with an advanced solid tumor such as melanoma, head and neck, liver or kidney cancer. Each CDR3 is given with its conserved first and last residue. The D gene is left open where the match is weak. Clone size is not always given. Where it is, it says once, few, many or a class for expanded clones.

D: NA
size: NA
V: TRBV11-2
J: TRBJ1-3
CDR3: CASSLDGDSGNTIYF
DNA: TGTGCCAGCAGCTTAGACGGGGACTCTGGAAACACCATATATTTT

D: NA
size: few
V: TRBV12-2
J: TRBJ1-5
CDR3: CASRLRRDHSNQPQHF
DNA: TGTGCAAGTCGCCTCAGGAGGGACCATAGCAATCAGCCCCAGCATTTT

D: NA
size: NA
V: TRBV21-1
J: TRBJ2-5
CDR3: CASRKDDF
DNA: TGTGCCAGCAGGAAAGACGACTTC

D: NA
size: NA
V: TRBV11-3
J: TRBJ2-1
CDR3: CASSLSLYNEQFF
DNA: TGTGCCAGCAGCTTAAGCCTTTACAATGAGCAGTTCTTC

D: NA
size: NA
V: TRBV5-1
J: TRBJ1-3
CDR3: CASSLNWEAGNTIYF
DNA: TGCGCCAGCAGCTTGAATTGGGAGGCTGGAAACACCATATATTTT

D: TRBD2
size: NA
V: TRBV6-6
J: TRBJ2-7
CDR3: CASRTGGTNSYEQYF
DNA: TGTGCCAGCAGGACGGGGGGAACTAACTCCTACGAGCAGTACTTC

D: TRBD1
size: NA
V: TRBV6-1
J: TRBJ2-5
CDR3: CASSGNRGETQYF
DNA: TGTGCCAGCAGTGGCAACAGGGGAGAGACCCAGTACTTC

D: NA
size: NA
V: TRBV5-4
J: TRBJ1-2
CDR3: CASSGGGANYGYTF
DNA: TGTGCCAGCAGCGGAGGGGGGGCTAACTATGGCTACACCTTC

D: TRBD1
size: NA
V: TRBV18
J: TRBJ2-2
CDR3: CASSPQTGTATSTGELFF
DNA: TGTGCCAGCTCACCACAGACCGGGACAGCTACCTCCACCGGGGAGCTGTTTTTT

D: TRBD1
size: NA
V: TRBV29-1
J: TRBJ1-1
CDR3: CSVEVGTATEAFF
DNA: TGCAGCGTTGAAGTGGGGACAGCCACTGAAGCTTTCTTT

D: NA
size: NA
V: TRBV19
J: TRBJ1-5
CDR3: CASSTPRGPNSNQPQHF
DNA: TGTGCCAGTAGTACCCCGCGCGGCCCGAATAGCAATCAGCCCCAGCATTTT

D: NA
size: NA
V: TRBV7-9
J: TRBJ1-1
CDR3: CASSFPQNTEAFF
DNA: TGTGCCAGCAGCTTTCCACAGAACACTGAAGCTTTCTTT

D: NA
size: NA
V: TRBV7-9
J: TRBJ1-3
CDR3: CASSGRAGNTIYF
DNA: TGTGCCAGCAGCGGGAGGGCTGGAAACACCATATATTTT

D: NA
size: once
V: TRBV6-1
J: TRBJ2-1
CDR3: CASRSSAGPNEQFF
DNA: TGTGCCAGCCGGTCTTCGGCGGGTCCCAATGAGCAGTTCTTC

D: TRBD1
size: NA
V: TRBV6-1
J: TRBJ2-7
CDR3: CASSAGDRLYEQYF
DNA: TGTGCCAGCAGTGCCGGGGACAGATTATACGAGCAGTACTTC

D: TRBD2
size: once
V: TRBV9
J: TRBJ2-7
CDR3: CASSPSGGSSYEQYF
DNA: TGTGCCAGCAGCCCCAGCGGGGGGAGCTCCTACGAGCAGTACTTC

D: NA
size: NA
V: TRBV4-2
J: TRBJ2-7
CDR3: CASSQEAGKLYEQYF
DNA: TGTGCCAGCAGCCAAGAAGCAGGGAAACTCTACGAGCAGTACTTC